This TCR beta chain was identified during a study of T cell clonality in common variable immunodeficiency. The germline V gene encodes CDR1 SGHDT and CDR2 YYEEEE. The CDR3 runs 14 residues. Trimming pared 4 bases from V and 4 bases from J, leaving 14 bases between. Assay used: immunoSEQ multiplex PCR; TCRdb lists only in-frame clones, some missing. The sample offers about 42,000 clones and no singletons, the top ten holding 1.3% to 1.5%. At least ten counts were recorded for this clone. Read coverage stops 3 residues before the CDR3 terminus; the germline J gene supplies the remainder. This TCR came from a person aged 18 to 69 in good health. Sequenced sample: peripheral blood mononuclear cells. This chain joins TRBV5-6 and TRBJ1-2; TRBD1 might be the D (6 bases). The CDR3 DNA, read in part, is TGTGCCAGCAGCCTACGAGGACAGCGCTATGGC. Translated, it gives CASSLRGQRYG. The entire CDR3 reads CASSLRGQRYGYTF.